This T cell receptor (beta chain) was identified in a study of PD-L1 blockade in urothelial cancer. Study background: Peripheral blood specimens exhibited a median yield of roughly 140,000 T cells.

As regards this clone: Its cognate antigen is unknown.

Here immunoSEQ multiplex PCR was the method, and the copy in TCRdb shows in-frame clones only, minus some. Of tens of thousands of clones detected, 75% to 90% appear once; the ten largest clones hold about 5.3%. Metastatic or locally advanced urothelial carcinoma was present in the patients. This CDR3 spans 14 amino acids. CDR1 and CDR2 from the germline V gene are PRHDT and FYEKMQ (reference sequence). V was pared by 0 bases and J by 5 bases, with 8 bases between. Study-level results: Durable-benefit patients showed greater tumor-associated blood clone expansion at 3 weeks.

The V gene is TRBV13, the J gene TRBJ2-1, with a possible D match to TRBD1 (5 bases). The sample consisted of PBMCs, taken around atezolizumab (anti-PD-L1) treatment. The sequence was collected from a man between 35 and 55 years old with urothelial cancer. The CDR3 loop reads CASSLGWGDNEQFF. The CDR3 bases are TGTGCCAGCAGCTTAGGATGGGGCGACAATGAGCAGTTCTTC.